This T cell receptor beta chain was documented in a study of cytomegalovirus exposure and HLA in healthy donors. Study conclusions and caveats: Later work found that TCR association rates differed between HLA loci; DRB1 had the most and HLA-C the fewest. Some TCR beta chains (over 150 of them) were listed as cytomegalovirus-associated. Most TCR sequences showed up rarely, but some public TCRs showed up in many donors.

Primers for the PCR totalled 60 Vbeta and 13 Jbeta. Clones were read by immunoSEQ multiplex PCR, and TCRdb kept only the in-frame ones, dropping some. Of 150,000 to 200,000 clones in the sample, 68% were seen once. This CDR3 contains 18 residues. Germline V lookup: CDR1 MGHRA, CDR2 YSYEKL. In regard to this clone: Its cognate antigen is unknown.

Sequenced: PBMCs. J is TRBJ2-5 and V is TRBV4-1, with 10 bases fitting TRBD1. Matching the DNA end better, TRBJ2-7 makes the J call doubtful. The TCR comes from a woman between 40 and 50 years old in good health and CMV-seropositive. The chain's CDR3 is CASSQDEWDRGSSYEQYF. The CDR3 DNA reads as TGCGCCAGCAGCCAAGATGAATGGGACAGGGGTAGTTCCTACGAGCAGTACTTC.